Described below is a single TCR beta chain sequence and its context. It has no known antigen specificity. Base qualities are missing; no much larger clone stands one base away. For sequencing, an Illumina NovaSeq 6000 was employed. Using 5'RACE with constant-segment primers, TCRalpha and TCRbeta cDNA libraries were constructed, with sample barcodes and unique molecular identifiers added in the process. Trizol reagent was used to extract RNA from every sample. Libraries were amplified in two PCR steps, with a second sample barcode and Illumina TruSeq adapters added in the second step. Sequencing of libraries was performed on an Illumina NovaSeq with 2 x 150 bp paired-end reads. The original methods were these. Reads were demultiplexed and collapsed into UMI-guided consensus sequences with migec v1.2.7. Using mixcr v2.1.11, UMI consensuses were aligned to TRA and TRB V and J templates and then assembled into clonotypes. A clonotype was counted as expanded or contracted only when both edgeR and NoisET called the clonotype significant, with the noise models trained on biological replicates. For edgeR calls, the thresholds were a false discovery rate-adjusted p below 0.01 and a log2 fold-change of 1. PCA with hierarchical clustering of max-normalized trajectories of the 1000 most abundant clonotypes was used as exploratory dynamics analysis. Each responding clone was given a CD4 or CD8 phenotype based on the CD4+ and CD8+ repertoires, which had been sequenced separately. TCRdb handled the public reads itself, with Q25 trimming in fastp and clone calling in MiXCR, and kept productive beta chains. CDR3 protein sequences are deduplicated, and each keeps its most common genes and DNA. TCRdb's processing, not the authors', yielded these V and J calls. The sample table holds about 150,000 distinct CDR3 sequences, of which about 19% were seen once. About 2.3% of the sample goes to the ten largest clones.

Ficoll-Paque density gradient centrifugation was used to isolate PBMCs. This specimen comes from a study of T-cell memory formation after mild COVID-19 (dated by TCRdb to about 2021). Broadly, across the study: Most TCR sequence clusters were specific to one of the two donors. The cohort comprised two young, previously healthy adult volunteers, one female and one male. In a couple of donors, T-cell clones that expanded and contracted after mild COVID-19 were followed by sequencing TCRalpha and TCRbeta repertoires longitudinally. The research as a whole found: Only a couple of mild cases were covered in the study, and larger cohorts including severe cases with pre-infection samples were considered necessary. Some responding clones were found in pre-infection memory, which suggests that pre-existing cross-reactive memory T cells took part in the SARS-CoV-2 response. Contracting CD4+ clones were located mainly in the CM and EM memory subsets, whereas CD8+ clones were found to be enriched in EMRA. SARS-CoV-2 specificity of the second-wave clones peaking on day 37 was not confirmed. Clones contracting from day 15 to 85 had balanced CD4/CD8 phenotypes, while a second wave expanding from day 15 to 37 was biased towards CD4+.

The CDR1 and CDR2 encoded by the germline V gene (reference sequence) are DFQATT and SNEGSKA. Spanning cysteine to phenylalanine, the CDR3 consists of 13 amino acids. Only the CDR3 DNA is retained, 39 bases long and in frame from the first base. V is cut back by 5 bases and J by 6 bases, with 7 bases in the junction unmatched. The sequence derives from an adult woman who had mild COVID-19 (a few samples of this study predate the infection). The sample titles of this study are shuffled in the database, so cell type and time point are left out; the donor was told from shared clones. The rearranged segments are TRBV20-1 and TRBJ1-5; 7 of the junction bases match TRBD1. The sequenced sample consisted of PBMCs or a T cell subset sorted from them (not recorded which). The CDR3 region: CSARYRGGQPQHF. Here is the DNA: TGCAGTGCTCGGTACAGGGGCGGTCAGCCCCAGCATTTT.